The T cell receptor beta chain under discussion was sequenced for a study of shared clonotypes between healthy human individuals. Positive CCR7 selection of CD45RO-negative cells yielded the naive CD8 cells, and terminally differentiated effector memory CD45RA+ cells were excluded. V lost 4 bases to trimming and J lost 2 bases, with 11 bases between them. CDR1 is SGHKS and CDR2 is YYEKEE in the germline V gene (reference sequence). CDR3 length: 14 amino acids. Assay used: immunoSEQ multiplex PCR; TCRdb lists only in-frame clones, some missing. The table lists about 2.1 million clones, 90% to 95% of them singletons, with under 2% in the top ten.

The sequencing input was naive CD8+ T cells from PBMCs. The sequence was obtained from a man between 18 and 29 years old in good health. Some clones in this sample may be carry-over from other donors' samples. The rearrangement joins TRBV5-5 to TRBJ2-3, with D unresolved. The CDR3 DNA is TGTGCCAGCAGCCTTCCGGACCCCACAGATACGCAGTATTTT. Translation gives CASSLPDPTDTQYF.